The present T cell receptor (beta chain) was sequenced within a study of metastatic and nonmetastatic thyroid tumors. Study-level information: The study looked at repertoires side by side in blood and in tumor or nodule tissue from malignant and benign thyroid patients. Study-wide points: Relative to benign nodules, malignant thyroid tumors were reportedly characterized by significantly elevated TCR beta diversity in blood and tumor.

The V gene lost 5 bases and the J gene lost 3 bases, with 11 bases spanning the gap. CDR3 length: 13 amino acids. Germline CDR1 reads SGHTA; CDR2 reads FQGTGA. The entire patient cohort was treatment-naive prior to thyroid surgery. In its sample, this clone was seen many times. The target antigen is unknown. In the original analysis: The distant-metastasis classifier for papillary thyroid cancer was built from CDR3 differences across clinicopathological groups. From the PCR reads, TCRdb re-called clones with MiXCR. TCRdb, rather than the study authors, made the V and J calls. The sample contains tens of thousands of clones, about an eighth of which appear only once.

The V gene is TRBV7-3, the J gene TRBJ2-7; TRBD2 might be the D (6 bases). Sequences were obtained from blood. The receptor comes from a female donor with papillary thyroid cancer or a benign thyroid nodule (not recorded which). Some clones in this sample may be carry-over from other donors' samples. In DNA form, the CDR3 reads TGTGCCAGCAGCACACAAGCGGGCTACGAGCAGTACTTC. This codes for CASSTQAGYEQYF.